The 19 T cell receptor beta chains listed next were all sequenced from one sample in a study of neoadjuvant nivolumab and ipilimumab in lung cancer. TCRdb's table, derived via immunoSEQ multiplex PCR, lists solely in-frame clones and lacks some. The sample gives around 4,500 clones, over 60% of which show up once; more than 2.5% is in the top ten. The starting material was normal lung tissue adjacent to the tumor, obtained after neoadjuvant nivolumab, alone or with ipilimumab, at or shortly before surgery. The receptors derive from an adult with non-small cell lung cancer. Some clones in this sample may be carry-over from other donors' samples.

The chain employs TRBV25-1 and TRBJ1-2; TRBD1 might be the D (5 bases). Germline CDR1 reads MGHDK; CDR2 reads SYGVNS. The germline V and J ends were trimmed by 4 bases and 1 base, with 13 bases remaining between them. The CDR3 has 15 amino acids. The CDR3 reads CASSGGIWFNYGYTF. As DNA, the CDR3 is TGTGCCAGCAGTGGGGGGATTTGGTTTAACTATGGCTACACCTTC.

The V call is TRBV7-2, the J call TRBJ2-7, with 8 bases fitting TRBD1. The CDR3 covers 15 residues. V was pared by 1 base and J by 4 bases, with 6 bases of the junction left unmatched. Germline CDR1 and CDR2: SGHTA and FQGNSA. The CDR3 protein is CASSLVAGGLYEQYF. CDR3 in DNA: TGTGCCAGCAGCTTAGTGGCAGGGGGCTTATACGAGCAGTACTTC.

V and J are TRBV19 and TRBJ2-7; TRBD2 matches at 13 bases. The V segment lost 3 bases and the J segment 6 bases; nucleotides outside the gene matches: 11. There are 17 residues in the CDR3. Germline values: CDR1 LNHDA, CDR2 SQIVND (reference sequence). The CDR3 sequence: CASSIGTSGTRWSEQYF. The CDR3 DNA follows: TGTGCCAGTAGTATTGGGACTAGCGGGACTCGATGGAGCGAGCAGTACTTC.

There are a few counts of this clone. The rearrangement links TRBV7-9 to TRBJ2-7; possibly TRBD2 for D (5 bases). This CDR3 region has 16 residues. Deletions cut 3 bases from V and 5 bases from J, with 20 bases between. Germline loops: CDR1 SEHNR, CDR2 FQNEAQ (reference sequence). The CDR3 reads CASSFISLAGSHEQYF. CDR3 coding DNA: TGTGCCAGCAGCTTTATTTCCCTAGCTGGATCCCACGAGCAGTACTTC.

This rearrangement joins TRBV19 to TRBJ2-7, with 8 bases that match TRBD2. CDR1 is LNHDA and CDR2 is SQIVND in the germline V gene (reference sequence). The CDR3 loop spans 15 amino acids. J was trimmed by 5 bases and V by 2 bases; bases with no gene match: 8. The CDR3, as DNA: TGTGCCAGTAGTATATCCAGCGGGAGTGCAAACGAGCAGTACTTC. This gives the protein CASSISSGSANEQYF.

The chain uses TRBV7-3 and TRBJ2-3, with TRBD2 identical over 7 bases. The CDR3 spans 17 residues. The germline gives CDR1 SGHTA, CDR2 FQGTGA. Trimming at V came to 1 base and at J to 4 bases, leaving 11 bases not matched to a gene. CDR3 sequence reads: CASSLRPPGSGADTQYF. CDR3 nucleotides: TGTGCCAGCAGCTTAAGGCCCCCCGGGAGCGGGGCAGATACGCAGTATTTT.

This chain links TRBV27 with TRBJ2-7; TRBD1 agrees at 7 bases. CDR1 is MNHEY and CDR2 is SMNVEV in the germline V gene (reference sequence). J gave up 0 bases and V 3 bases, and 14 bases lay outside the gene matches. The CDR3 is 18 amino acids. CDR3 sequence reads: CASSFLVSVGTVSYEQYF. CDR3 nucleotide sequence: TGTGCCAGCAGTTTTCTAGTAAGCGTCGGGACAGTCTCCTACGAGCAGTACTTC.

V and J are TRBV6-1 and TRBJ1-2; D gene unclear. The CDR3 is 11 residues long. Germline V CDR1 and CDR2: MNHNS, SASEGT. V lost 5 bases to trimming and J lost 1 base, with 2 bases between them. The CDR3 loop reads CASSFNYGYTF. The DNA for the CDR3 is TGTGCCAGCAGTTTTAACTATGGCTACACCTTC.

V gene TRBV25-1 combines with J gene TRBJ1-2; no definite D call. Germline-derived CDR1 and CDR2 are MGHDK and SYGVNS. This CDR3 has 11 amino acids. V was shortened by 8 bases and J by 8 bases, with 12 bases between the two germline ends. The CDR3 sequence: CASEVGNGYTF. CDR3 coding DNA: TGTGCCAGCGAAGTTGGTAACGGCTACACCTTC.

The chain combines TRBV29-1 with TRBJ1-2; 8 bases align to TRBD1. The germline V gene has CDR1 SQVTM and CDR2 ANQGSEA. The V segment lost 2 bases and the J segment 7 bases; nucleotides outside the gene matches: 3. The CDR3 loop spans 12 amino acids. Here the CDR3 DNA reads TGCAGCGTTGAACGGACAGGGCTTGGCTACACCTTC. This encodes CSVERTGLGYTF.

The genes are TRBV10-3 and TRBJ2-7; 9 bases match TRBD2. The CDR3 consists of 15 residues. Germline CDR1 and CDR2: ENHRY and SYGVKD. V was pared by 0 bases and J by 5 bases, with 5 bases of the junction left unmatched. The CDR3 DNA is TGTGCCATCAGTGAGTCGGTAGCGGGAGACCACGAGCAGTACTTC. This sequence encodes CAISESVAGDHEQYF.

This chain links TRBV14 with TRBJ2-7; D is unclear. The ends were cut back, 4 bases at V and 0 bases at J, with 13 bases in the middle. The CDR3 extends over 15 amino acids. Germline V lookup: CDR1 SGHDN, CDR2 FVKESK. CDR3 protein: CASSLGGPSSYEQYF. The CDR3 DNA reads TGTGCCAGCAGCCTGGGTGGGCCGAGCTCCTACGAGCAGTACTTC. Full variable domain (remainder filled in from reference TRBV14 and TRBJ2-7): EAGVTQFPSHSVIEKGQTVTLRCDPISGHDNLYWYRRVMGKEIKFLLHFVKESKQDESGMPNNRFLAERTGGTYSTLKVQPAELEDSGVYFCASSLGGPSSYEQYFGPGTRLTVT.

This rearrangement joins TRBV7-9 to TRBJ2-1, with 14 bases matching TRBD2. CDR3 size: 15 residues. CDR1 is SEHNR and CDR2 is FQNEAQ in the germline V gene (reference sequence). V lost 4 bases to trimming and J lost 9 bases; unmatched junction nucleotides: 5. The CDR3 here is CASSSGLAGVGEQFF. Written as DNA, the CDR3 is TGTGCCAGCAGCTCGGGACTAGCGGGAGTTGGTGAGCAGTTCTTC.

The genes are TRBV30 and TRBJ2-7; 7 nucleotides align to TRBD1. The junction had 15 bases not matched to a gene; V was cut back by 0 bases and J by 7 bases. This CDR3 comprises 16 residues. The germline CDR1 and CDR2 sequences are GTSNPN and SVGIG (reference sequence). CDR3 residues: CAWSVDPTGRGREQYF. The CDR3 DNA follows: TGTGCCTGGAGTGTAGACCCCACAGGAAGGGGGCGAGAGCAGTACTTC.

This clone was found once. This sequence joins TRBV29-1 and TRBJ1-1, with D possibly being TRBD1 (5 bases). The CDR3 covers 14 residues. Trimming removed 4 bases from V and 0 bases from J, with 12 bases in between. CDR1 and CDR2 (germline): SQVTM, ANQGSEA. Written as DNA, the CDR3 is TGCAGCGTTGGAATCTCAGGGATGAACACTGAAGCTTTCTTT. It specifies CSVGISGMNTEAFF.

The CDR3 DNA reads TGTGCAAGTCGCTTAACCCGGGAAAACACAGACGAGCAGTACTTC. Translating gives CASRLTRENTDEQYF. This rearrangement joins TRBV12-2 to TRBJ2-7; whether TRBD2, the table's D call, matches the DNA was not checked. TRBV12-2 is described as a pseudogene. The CDR3 spans 15 residues.

The chain employs TRBV6-5 and TRBJ1-1, with a weak D call TRBD1 (6 bases). Trimming removed 4 bases from V and 5 bases from J, with 17 bases in between. The CDR3 has 15 residues. Germline V lookup: CDR1 MNHEY, CDR2 SVGAGI. The CDR3 reads CASSSRTVGETEAFF. The DNA for the CDR3 is TGTGCCAGCAGTTCCCGGACAGTAGGTGAAACTGAAGCTTTCTTT.

This clone was observed a handful of times. The chain has TRBV5-6 and TRBJ2-7; perhaps TRBD1 as D (6 bases). This CDR3 region has 14 residues. CDR1 and CDR2 (germline): SGHDT, YYEEEE. Between the trimmed V and J ends, which lost 1 base and 3 bases, there was a span of 11 bases. Here the CDR3 reads CASSLIRDNYEQYF. CDR3 sequence (DNA): TGTGCCAGCAGCTTGATCCGGGACAACTACGAGCAGTACTTC.

This chain connects TRBV10-3 to TRBJ2-7, with 9 positions matching TRBD1. The CDR3 runs 15 residues. Germline trimming cut 6 bases from V and 4 bases from J; bases unmatched to any gene: 10. Germline V gene data show CDR1 as ENHRY and CDR2 as SYGVKD. CDR3 bases: TGTGCCATCAGCCCAGCCGGGACAGGGTTATACGAGCAGTACTTC. Its protein is CAISPAGTGLYEQYF.